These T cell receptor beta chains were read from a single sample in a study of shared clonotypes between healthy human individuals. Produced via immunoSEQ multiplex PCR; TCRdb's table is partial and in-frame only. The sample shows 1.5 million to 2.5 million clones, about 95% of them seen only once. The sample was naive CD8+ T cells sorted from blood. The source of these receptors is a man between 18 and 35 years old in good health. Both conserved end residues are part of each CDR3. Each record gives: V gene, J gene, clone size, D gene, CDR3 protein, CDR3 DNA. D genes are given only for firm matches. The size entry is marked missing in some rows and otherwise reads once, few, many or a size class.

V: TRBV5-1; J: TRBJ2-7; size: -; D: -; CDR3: CASSLRPSYEQYF; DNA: TGCGCCAGCAGCCTCAGACCATCCTACGAGCAGTACTTC
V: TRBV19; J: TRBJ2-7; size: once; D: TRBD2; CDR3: CASSIRAGEPHEQYF; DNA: TGTGCCAGTAGTATTCGGGCGGGAGAACCCCACGAGCAGTACTTC
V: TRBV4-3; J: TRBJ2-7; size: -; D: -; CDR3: CASSQVLSNAYEQYF; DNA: TGCGCCAGCAGCCAGGTCTTATCGAATGCCTACGAGCAGTACTTC
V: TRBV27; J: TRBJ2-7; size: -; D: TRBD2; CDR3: CASRGVAGIPYEQYF; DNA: TGTGCCAGCAGAGGGGTAGCGGGAATCCCCTACGAGCAGTACTTC
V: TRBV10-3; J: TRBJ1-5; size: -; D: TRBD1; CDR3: CAISEPGQGNNQPQHF; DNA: TGTGCCATCAGTGAGCCTGGACAGGGGAACAATCAGCCCCAGCATTTT
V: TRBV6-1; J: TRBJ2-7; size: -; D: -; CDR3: CASSEPWTAAYEQYF; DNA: TGTGCCAGCAGTGAACCGTGGACAGCTGCCTACGAGCAGTACTTC
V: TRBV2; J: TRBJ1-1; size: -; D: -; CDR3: CASSAGYAEAFF; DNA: TGTGCCAGCAGCGCAGGGTACGCTGAAGCTTTCTTT
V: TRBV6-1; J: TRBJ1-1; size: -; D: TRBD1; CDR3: CASSLRTGGNTEAFF; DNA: TGTGCCAGCAGTCTCCGGACAGGGGGGAACACTGAAGCTTTCTTT
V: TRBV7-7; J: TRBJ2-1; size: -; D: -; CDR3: CASSSPDPYNEQFF; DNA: TGTGCTAGCAGCTCCCCGGACCCCTACAATGAGCAGTTCTTC
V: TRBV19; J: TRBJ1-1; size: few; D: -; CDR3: CASSIWGYTEAFF; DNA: TGTGCCAGTAGTATTTGGGGGTACACTGAAGCTTTCTTT
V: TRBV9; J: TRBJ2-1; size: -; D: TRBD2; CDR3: CASSGTSVSYNEQFF; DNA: TGTGCCAGCAGCGGAACTAGCGTTTCCTACAATGAGCAGTTCTTC
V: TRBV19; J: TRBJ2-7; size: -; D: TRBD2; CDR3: CASSIVGLAGGEQYF; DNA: TGTGCCAGTAGTATTGTGGGACTAGCGGGCGGAGAGCAGTACTTC
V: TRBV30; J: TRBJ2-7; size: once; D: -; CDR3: CAWDGDSSSYEQYF; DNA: TGTGCCTGGGACGGAGACTCATCTTCCTACGAGCAGTACTTC
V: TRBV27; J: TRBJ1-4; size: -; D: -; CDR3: CASSLPGGEKLFF; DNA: TGTGCCAGCAGTTTGCCCGGAGGCGAAAAACTGTTTTTT
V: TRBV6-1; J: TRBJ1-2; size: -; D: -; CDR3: CASSGVDTANYGYTF; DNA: TGTGCCAGCAGTGGTGTGGACACCGCTAACTATGGCTACACCTTC
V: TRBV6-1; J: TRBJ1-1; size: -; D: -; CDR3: CASRGTLSLNTEAFF; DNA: TGTGCCAGCAGGGGGACACTTTCCTTGAACACTGAAGCTTTCTTT
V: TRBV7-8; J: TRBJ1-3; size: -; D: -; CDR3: CASSLSPGALGNTIYF; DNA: TGTGCCAGCAGCTTATCTCCAGGGGCCTTGGGAAACACCATATATTTT
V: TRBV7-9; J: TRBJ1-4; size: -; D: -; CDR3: CASSSNIWGPNEKLFF; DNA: TGTGCCAGCAGCTCGAATATATGGGGGCCTAATGAAAAACTGTTTTTT
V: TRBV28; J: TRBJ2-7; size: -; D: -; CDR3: CASSLGRAYEQYF; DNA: TGTGCCAGCAGTCTTGGGCGCGCGTACGAGCAGTACTTC
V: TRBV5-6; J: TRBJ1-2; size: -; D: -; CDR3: CASSLVPGELIF; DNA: TGTGCCAGCAGCTTGGTGCCAGGGGAATTGATCTTC
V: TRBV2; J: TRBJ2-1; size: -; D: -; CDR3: CASSETNNEQFF; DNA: TGTGCCAGCAGTGAGACTAACAATGAGCAGTTCTTC
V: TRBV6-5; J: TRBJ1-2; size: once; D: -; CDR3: CASSHRQAPYGYTF; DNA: TGTGCCAGCAGTCATCGACAGGCCCCCTATGGCTACACCTTC
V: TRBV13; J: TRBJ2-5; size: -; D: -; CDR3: CASSPGAGGIGTQYF; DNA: TGTGCCAGCAGCCCAGGGGCTGGCGGCATCGGGACCCAGTACTTC
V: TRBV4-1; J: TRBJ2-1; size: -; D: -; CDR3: CASSQPLGGGEGEQFF; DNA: TGCGCCAGCAGCCAACCCCTGGGGGGGGGCGAAGGTGAGCAGTTCTTC
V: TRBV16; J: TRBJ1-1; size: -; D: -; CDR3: CASSLGQGGQFNTEAFF; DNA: TGTGCCAGCAGCCTAGGCCAGGGAGGGCAATTTAACACTGAAGCTTTCTTT
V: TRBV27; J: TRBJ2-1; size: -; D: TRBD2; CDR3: CASSLVGTGGYNEQFF; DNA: TGTGCCAGCAGCTTAGTAGGGACGGGAGGGTACAATGAGCAGTTCTTC
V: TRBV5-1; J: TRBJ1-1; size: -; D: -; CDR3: CASSLGSDTEAFF; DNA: TGCGCCAGCAGCCTTGGGTCGGACACTGAAGCTTTCTTT
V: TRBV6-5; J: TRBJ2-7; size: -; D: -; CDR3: CASSYGLSYEQYF; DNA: TGTGCCAGCAGTTATGGACTCTCCTACGAGCAGTACTTC